The 6 T cell receptor beta chains below all came from one sample that was sequenced in a study of graft-versus-host responses after intestinal transplantation. Sequenced by immunoSEQ multiplex PCR; TCRdb stores in-frame clones only, minus some. The sample has more than 8,000 clones; roughly 90% are singletons. The specimen was PBMCs, collected about 31 days after intestinal transplant. These TCRs come from a human patient who received an intestinal transplant, so some T cells may come from the graft donor.

The CDR3 loop is CASSKEVSGGSQETQYF. The CDR3 region has the DNA TGTGCCAGCAGCAAAGAGGTTAGCGGGGGGAGTCAAGAGACCCAGTACTTC. The V call is TRBV21-1, the J call TRBJ2-5; the table assigns TRBD2, which was not confirmed against the DNA. TRBV21-1 is shown as a pseudogene. The CDR3 covers 17 residues.

The chain recombines TRBV5-1 with TRBJ2-2; TRBD1 aligns across 9 bases. CDR3 length: 16 residues. Germline CDR1 and CDR2: SGHRS and YFSETQ. Trimming took 3 bases from V and 6 from J; bases not matched to a gene: 9. CDR3 amino acids: CASSSTGGMRAGELFF. CDR3 coding DNA: TGCGCCAGCAGCTCGACAGGGGGAATGCGGGCCGGGGAGCTGTTTTTT.

V usage is TRBV7-9 and J usage is TRBJ1-6, with D possibly being TRBD1 (5 bases). V was clipped by 1 base and J by 5 bases, with 9 bases between them. Germline V gives CDR1 SEHNR, CDR2 FQNEAQ (reference sequence). This CDR3 contains 15 residues. The CDR3 reads CASSLGGGNNSPLHF. The CDR3 bases are TGTGCCAGCAGCTTAGGGGGGGGGAATAATTCACCCCTCCACTTT.

The rearrangement uses TRBV30 and TRBJ2-3; tentative D call: TRBD2 (5 bases). V dropped 1 base and J dropped 6 bases, with 14 bases sitting between them. This CDR3 has 14 residues. Germline CDR1 and CDR2: GTSNPN and SVGIG (reference sequence). CDR3 sequence reads: CAWSAGSLPDTQYF. CDR3 sequence (DNA): TGTGCCTGGAGTGCGGGGTCACTCCCGGATACGCAGTATTTT.

The chain employs TRBV7-9 and TRBJ2-1; D gene ambiguous. V lost 9 bases, J lost 0 bases, and 15 bases lay in between. CDR1 and CDR2 from the germline V gene are SEHNR and FQNEAQ (reference sequence). The CDR3 loop spans 15 amino acids. CDR3 bases: TGTGCCAGTCAAGAGACTCACAGCTCCTACAATGAGCAGTTCTTC. It is translated as CASQETHSSYNEQFF.

The V call is TRBV9, the J call TRBJ2-1; unclear D gene. The CDR3 spans 13 residues. Germline CDR1 and CDR2: SGDLS and YYNGEE. V dropped 0 bases and J dropped 9 bases, with 10 bases sitting between them. The CDR3 loop reads CASSVGSGSEQFF. The CDR3 DNA reads as TGTGCCAGCAGCGTAGGGTCTGGCTCTGAGCAGTTCTTC. The complete variable domain, with remaining parts taken from reference TRBV9 and TRBJ2-1, reads DSGVTQTPKHLITATGQRVTLRCSPRSGDLSVYWYQQSLDQGLQFLIQYYNGEERAKGNILERFSAQQFPDLHSELNLSSLELGDSALYFCASSVGSGSEQFFGPGTRLTVL.